The 6 T cell receptor beta chains presented below share a single source sample, sequenced in a study of blood T cell repertoires in COVID-19. The table came from immunoSEQ multiplex PCR; TCRdb's copy has only in-frame clones and leaves some out. The table has around 150,000 clones, roughly 80% seen once. Source material: peripheral blood. The receptor set was obtained from a woman older than 75 with acute or convalescent COVID-19.

The rearrangement uses TRBV7-9 and TRBJ2-6; 7 bases are shared with TRBD2. The CDR3 consists of 16 residues. Unmatched junction bases numbered 4, after V lost 5 bases and J lost 0 bases. Germline CDR1 and CDR2: SEHNR and FQNEAQ (reference sequence). The CDR3 sequence is CASSPVAGSGANVLTF. DNA for the CDR3: TGTGCCAGCAGCCCTGTAGCGGGCTCTGGGGCCAACGTCCTGACTTTC.

This clone was seen more than once but under ten times. The chain carries TRBV28 and TRBJ1-2; 7 bases match TRBD1. The germline CDR1 and CDR2 sequences are MDHEN and SYDVKM. The V segment lost 6 bases and the J segment 2 bases; nucleotides outside the gene matches: 6. The CDR3 totals 14 residues. CDR3 in DNA: TGTGCCAGCAGCGCCGGACAGGCCAACTATGGCTACACCTTC. Translating gives CASSAGQANYGYTF.

The chain links TRBV4-1 to TRBJ1-1; 10 nucleotides match TRBD1. The CDR3 is 18 amino acids. Germline V gene lookup returns CDR1 MGHRA and CDR2 YSYEKL. Germline trimming cut 1 base from V and 3 bases from J; bases unmatched to any gene: 11. CDR3 coding DNA: TGCGCCAGCAGCCAAGGTGTCGACAGGGGGCTGGTGGACACTGAAGCTTTCTTT. Protein product: CASSQGVDRGLVDTEAFF.

The V call is TRBV5-1, the J call TRBJ2-7, with D perhaps TRBD2 (6 bases). Trimming shortened V by 0 bases and J by 5 bases, and 12 bases separated the two germline ends. The CDR3 runs to 14 residues. Germline lookup yields CDR1 SGHRS and CDR2 YFSETQ. The CDR3 loop is CASSLARDFNEQYF. DNA for the CDR3: TGCGCCAGCAGCTTGGCGCGGGACTTCAACGAGCAGTACTTC.

The chain is built from TRBV18 and TRBJ2-5, with 9 bases that match TRBD2. The ends lost 3 bases at V and 4 bases at J; junction bases unmatched: 12. Looked up from germline, CDR1 is KGHSH and CDR2 is LQKENI. This CDR3 spans 17 amino acids. The CDR3: CASSPAARGGQAETQYF. The CDR3 region has the DNA TGTGCCAGCTCACCGGCGGCGCGGGGGGGCCAAGCAGAGACCCAGTACTTC.

The CDR3 loop is CSVGQGGGNYGYTF. Here the CDR3 DNA reads TGCAGCGTTGGCCAGGGGGGAGGTAACTATGGCTACACCTTC. The genes are TRBV29-1 and TRBJ1-2, with TRBD1 identical over 7 bases. CDR1 SQVTM and CDR2 ANQGSEA come from the germline V gene. The CDR3 has 14 residues. After removal of 4 bases from V and 1 base from J, the junction contained 6 bases not matched to a gene.